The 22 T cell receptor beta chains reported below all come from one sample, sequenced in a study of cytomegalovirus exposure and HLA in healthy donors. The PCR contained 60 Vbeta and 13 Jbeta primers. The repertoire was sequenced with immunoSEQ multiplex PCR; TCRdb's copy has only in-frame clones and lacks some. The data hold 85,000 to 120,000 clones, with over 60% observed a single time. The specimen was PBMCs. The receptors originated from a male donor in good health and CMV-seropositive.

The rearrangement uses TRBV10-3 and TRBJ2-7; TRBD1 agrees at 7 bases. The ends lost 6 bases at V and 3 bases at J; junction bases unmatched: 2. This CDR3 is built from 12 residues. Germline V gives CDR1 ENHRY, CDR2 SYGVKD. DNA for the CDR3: TGTGCCATCAGGGGACAGCGCTACGAGCAGTACTTC. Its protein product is CAIRGQRYEQYF.

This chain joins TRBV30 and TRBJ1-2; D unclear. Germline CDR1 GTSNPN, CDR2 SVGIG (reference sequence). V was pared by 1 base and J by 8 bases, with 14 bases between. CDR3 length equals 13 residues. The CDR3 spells CAWSGDKARGYTF. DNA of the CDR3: TGTGCCTGGAGTGGCGACAAGGCTCGGGGCTACACCTTC. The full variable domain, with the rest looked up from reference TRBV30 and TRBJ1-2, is SQTIHQWPATLVQPVGSPLSLECTVEGTSNPNLYWYRQAAGRGLQLLFYSVGIGQISSEVPQNLSASRPQDRQFILSSKKLLLSDSGFYLCAWSGDKARGYTFGSGTRLTVV.

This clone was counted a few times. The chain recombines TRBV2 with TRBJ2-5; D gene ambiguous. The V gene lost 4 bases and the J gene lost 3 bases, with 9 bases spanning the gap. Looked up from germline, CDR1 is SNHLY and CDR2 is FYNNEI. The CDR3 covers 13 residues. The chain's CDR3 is CASSAEGEETQYF. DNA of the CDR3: TGTGCCAGCAGTGCGGAAGGAGAAGAGACCCAGTACTTC.

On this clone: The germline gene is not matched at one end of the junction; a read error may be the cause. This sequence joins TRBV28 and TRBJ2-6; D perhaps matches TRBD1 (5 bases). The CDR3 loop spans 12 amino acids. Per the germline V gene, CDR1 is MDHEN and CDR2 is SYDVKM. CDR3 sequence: CASSSGANGLTF. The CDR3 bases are TGTGCCAGCAGTAGTGGGGCCAACGGCCTGACTTTC.

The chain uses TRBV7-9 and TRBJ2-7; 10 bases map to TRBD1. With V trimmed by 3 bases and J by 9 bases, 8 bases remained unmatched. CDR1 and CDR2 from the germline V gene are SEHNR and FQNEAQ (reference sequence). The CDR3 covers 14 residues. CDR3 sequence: CASSLTGGLKRQYF. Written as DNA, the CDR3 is TGTGCCAGCAGCTTGACAGGGGGCTTGAAAAGGCAGTACTTC.

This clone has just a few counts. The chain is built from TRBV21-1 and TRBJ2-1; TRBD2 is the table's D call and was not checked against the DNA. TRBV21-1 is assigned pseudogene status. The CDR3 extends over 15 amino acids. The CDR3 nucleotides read TGTGCCAGCAGCAAAGTCCTAGCCGGCCTAAATGAGCAGTTCTTC. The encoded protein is CASSKVLAGLNEQFF.

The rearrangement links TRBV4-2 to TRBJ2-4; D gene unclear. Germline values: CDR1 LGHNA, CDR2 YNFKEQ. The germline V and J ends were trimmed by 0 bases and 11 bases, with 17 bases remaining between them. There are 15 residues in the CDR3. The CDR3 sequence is CASSQELLGYGFQYF. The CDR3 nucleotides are TGTGCCAGCAGCCAAGAACTTCTGGGCTACGGATTTCAGTACTTC.

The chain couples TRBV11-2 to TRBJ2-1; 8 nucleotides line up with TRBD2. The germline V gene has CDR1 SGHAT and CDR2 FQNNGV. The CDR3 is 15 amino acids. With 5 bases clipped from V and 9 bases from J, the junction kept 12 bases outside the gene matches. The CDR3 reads CASSRGLVIIGEQFF. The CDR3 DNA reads TGTGCCAGCAGCCGGGGACTAGTAATAATAGGTGAGCAGTTCTTC.

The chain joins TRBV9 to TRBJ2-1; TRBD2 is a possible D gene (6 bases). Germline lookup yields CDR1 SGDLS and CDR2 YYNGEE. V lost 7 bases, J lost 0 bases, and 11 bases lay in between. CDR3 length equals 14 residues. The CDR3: CASHAGSSYNEQFF. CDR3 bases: TGTGCCAGCCATGCGGGGAGCTCCTACAATGAGCAGTTCTTC.

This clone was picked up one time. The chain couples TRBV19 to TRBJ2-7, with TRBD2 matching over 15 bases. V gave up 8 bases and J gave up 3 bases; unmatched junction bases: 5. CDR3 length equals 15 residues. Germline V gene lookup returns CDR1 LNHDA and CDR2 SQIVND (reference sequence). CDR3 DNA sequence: TGTGCCAGTTCGGGACTAGCGGGAGGCCTCTACGAGCAGTACTTC. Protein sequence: CASSGLAGGLYEQYF.

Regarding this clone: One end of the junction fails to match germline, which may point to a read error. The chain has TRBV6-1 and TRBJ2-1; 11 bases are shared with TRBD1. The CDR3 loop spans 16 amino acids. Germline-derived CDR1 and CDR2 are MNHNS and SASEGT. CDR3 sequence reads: CASRGQGASSYDEQFF. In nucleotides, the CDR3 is TGTGCCAGCCGTGGACAGGGGGCGTCTTCCTACGATGAGCAGTTCTTC.

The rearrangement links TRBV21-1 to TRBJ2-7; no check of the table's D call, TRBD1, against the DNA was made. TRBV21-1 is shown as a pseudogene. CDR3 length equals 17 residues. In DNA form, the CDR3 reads TGTGCCAGCAGCAAAGATCTGGGACAGGGGGGCTCCTACGAGCAGTACTTC. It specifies CASSKDLGQGGSYEQYF.

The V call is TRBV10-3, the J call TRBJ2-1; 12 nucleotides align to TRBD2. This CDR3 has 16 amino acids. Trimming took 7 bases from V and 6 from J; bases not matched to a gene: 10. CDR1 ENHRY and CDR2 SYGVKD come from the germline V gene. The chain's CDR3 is CAITGTSGLGGNEQFF. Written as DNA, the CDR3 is TGTGCCATCACCGGGACTAGCGGGTTGGGGGGCAATGAGCAGTTCTTC.

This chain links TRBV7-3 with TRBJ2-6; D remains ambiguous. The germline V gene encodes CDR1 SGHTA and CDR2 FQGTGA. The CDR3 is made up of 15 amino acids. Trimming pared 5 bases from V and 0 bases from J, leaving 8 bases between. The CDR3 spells CASSQSGSGANVLTF. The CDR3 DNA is TGTGCCAGCAGCCAATCAGGCTCTGGGGCCAACGTCCTGACTTTC.

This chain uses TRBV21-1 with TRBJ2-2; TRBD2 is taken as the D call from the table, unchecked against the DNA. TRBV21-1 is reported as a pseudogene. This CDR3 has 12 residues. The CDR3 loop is CASYDSSGELFF. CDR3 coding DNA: TGTGCCAGCTACGACTCTTCCGGGGAGCTGTTTTTT.

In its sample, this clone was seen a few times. CDR3 nucleotides: TGTGCCAGCAGCCTACTAGCGGGAGAAGTCGATGAGCAGTTCTTC. As protein: CASSLLAGEVDEQFF. The rearrangement uses TRBV7-2 and TRBJ2-1, with 11 nucleotides matching TRBD2. This CDR3 spans 15 amino acids. J was trimmed by 8 bases and V by 5 bases; bases with no gene match: 8. CDR1 and CDR2 (germline): SGHTA, FQGNSA.

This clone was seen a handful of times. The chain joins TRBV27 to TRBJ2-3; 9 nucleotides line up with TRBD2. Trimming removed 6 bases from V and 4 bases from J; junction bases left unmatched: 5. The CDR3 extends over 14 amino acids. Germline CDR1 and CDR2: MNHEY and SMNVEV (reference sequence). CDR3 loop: CASSIAGASDTQYF. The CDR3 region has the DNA TGTGCCAGCAGCATAGCGGGAGCCTCAGATACGCAGTATTTT.

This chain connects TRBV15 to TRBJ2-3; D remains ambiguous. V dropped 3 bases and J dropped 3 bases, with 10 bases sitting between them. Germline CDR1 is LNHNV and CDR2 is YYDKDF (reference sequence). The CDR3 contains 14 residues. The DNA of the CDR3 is TGTGCCACCAGCAGTAGAGGAGTGACAGATACGCAGTATTTT. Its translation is CATSSRGVTDTQYF.

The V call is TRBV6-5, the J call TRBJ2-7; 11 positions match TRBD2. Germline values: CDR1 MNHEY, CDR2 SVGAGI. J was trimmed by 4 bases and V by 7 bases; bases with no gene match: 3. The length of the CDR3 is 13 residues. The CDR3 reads CASTGTSGYEQYF. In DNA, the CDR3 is TGTGCCAGCACCGGGACTAGCGGTTACGAGCAGTACTTC.

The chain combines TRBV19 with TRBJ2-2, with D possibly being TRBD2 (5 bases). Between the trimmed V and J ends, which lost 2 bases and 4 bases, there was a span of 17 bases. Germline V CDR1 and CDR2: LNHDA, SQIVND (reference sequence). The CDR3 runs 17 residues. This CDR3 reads CASSIQAATALTGELFF. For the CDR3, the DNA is TGTGCCAGTAGTATACAAGCGGCGACGGCCCTCACCGGGGAGCTGTTTTTT. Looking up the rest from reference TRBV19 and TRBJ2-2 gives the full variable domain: DGGITQSPKYLFRKEGQNVTLSCEQNLNHDAMYWYRQDPGQGLRLIYYSQIVNDFQKGDIAEGYSVSREKKESFPLTVTSAQKNPTAFYLCASSIQAATALTGELFFGEGSRLTVL.

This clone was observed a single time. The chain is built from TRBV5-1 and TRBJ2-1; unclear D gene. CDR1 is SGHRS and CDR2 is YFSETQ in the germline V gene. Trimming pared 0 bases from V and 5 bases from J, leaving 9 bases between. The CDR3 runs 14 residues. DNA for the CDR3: TGCGCCAGCAGCTTGGCAAATCCCCACAATGAGCAGTTCTTC. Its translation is CASSLANPHNEQFF.

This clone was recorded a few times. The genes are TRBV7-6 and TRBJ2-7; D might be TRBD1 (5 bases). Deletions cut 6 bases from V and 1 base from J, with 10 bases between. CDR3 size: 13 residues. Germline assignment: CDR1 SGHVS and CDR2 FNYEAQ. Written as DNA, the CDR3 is TGTGCCAGCAGAGCTACAGGTTCCTACGAGCAGTACTTC. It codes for CASRATGSYEQYF.